This T cell receptor (beta chain) emerged from a study of blood T cell repertoires in COVID-19. The wider study: The origin of the acute and convalescent COVID-19 samples was the United States, Italy and Spain. Nucleic acid was either cDNA or gDNA, and it came from T cells, B-cell-depleted T cells, or PBMCs.

CDR1 SGHTA and CDR2 FQGNSA come from the germline V gene. CDR3 length equals 13 residues. V was shortened by 1 base and J by 5 bases, with 6 bases between the two germline ends. Per the study methods: Amplification from reference gene primers served as the basis for estimated nucleated cell counts. Only in-frame clones appear in the TCRdb table, and some are missing; sequencing was by immunoSEQ multiplex PCR. V and J calls and clone size follow that table, whereas D and trimming were derived from the DNA. Of approximately 150,000 clones in the sample, approximately 90% were seen once. The chain has TRBV7-2 and TRBJ1-5, with D perhaps TRBD1 (6 bases). The receptor was derived from a woman between 55 and 75 years old with active or convalescent COVID-19. Sequencing input: peripheral blood. CDR3 coding DNA: TGTGCCAGCAGCTTAGGACAGGATCAGCCCCAGCATTTT. Translating it yields CASSLGQDQPQHF.